Listed here are 31 T cell receptor beta chains from one sample, sequenced in a study of CD8 T cells in Susac syndrome. Random hexamers were used to reverse transcribe the RNA input (about 0.45 to 1 ug). MiXCR was run by TCRdb on the immunoSEQ multiplex PCR reads, yielding one entry per CDR3 protein. The repertoire holds 75,000 to 95,000 distinct CDR3 sequences, with roughly 96% as singletons. The specimen was CD8+ T cells from PBMCs. These receptors came from a human donor with Susac syndrome.

The chain combines TRBV20-1 with TRBJ1-1; 11 bases align to TRBD1. The V and J ends lost 3 bases and 5 bases, in that order; junction bases with no gene match: 5. The CDR3 runs 14 residues. The germline gives CDR1 DFQATT, CDR2 SNEGSKA (reference sequence). CDR3 protein: CSARDGQGATEAFF. CDR3 sequence (DNA): TGCAGTGCTAGGGACGGACAGGGGGCAACTGAAGCTTTCTTT.

This clonotype was seen only once. The chain joins TRBV30 to TRBJ1-2; D possibly corresponds to TRBD1 (5 bases). The germline V gene has CDR1 GTSNPN and CDR2 SVGIG (reference sequence). V was cut by 0 bases and J by 6 bases, with 14 bases left in between. This CDR3 region has 14 residues. For the CDR3, the DNA is TGTGCCTGGAGTGTAGAATTCCGGGACGATGGCTACACCTTC. This sequence encodes CAWSVEFRDDGYTF.

V usage is TRBV19 and J usage is TRBJ1-5; tentatively, D is TRBD1 (6 bases). CDR1 is LNHDA and CDR2 is SQIVND in the germline V gene (reference sequence). This CDR3 spans 14 amino acids. V was cut by 7 bases and J by 5 bases, with 15 bases left in between. The CDR3 protein is CASTGGVEYQPQHF. The CDR3 DNA follows: TGTGCCAGTACCGGGGGCGTCGAGTATCAGCCCCAGCATTTT.

CDR3 in amino acids: CASSVDRYNEQFF. In DNA, the CDR3 is TGCGCCAGCAGCGTCGACAGATACAATGAGCAGTTCTTC. The chain is built from TRBV4-1 and TRBJ2-1; tentative D call: TRBD1 (5 bases). Trimming removed 5 bases from V and 4 bases from J, with 9 bases in between. The CDR3 is 13 residues long. Germline CDR1 MGHRA, CDR2 YSYEKL.

This clonotype was seen once. The V gene is TRBV5-1, the J gene TRBJ1-2; 12 nucleotides agree with TRBD1. In germline, CDR1 is SGHRS, CDR2 YFSETQ. The CDR3 runs 16 residues. Trimming took 2 bases from V and 3 from J; bases not matched to a gene: 5. In DNA form, the CDR3 reads TGCGCCAGCAGCTTAGATGGGACAGGGGGCGACTATGGCTACACCTTC. As protein: CASSLDGTGGDYGYTF.

The chain is built from TRBV20-1 and TRBJ1-1, with 7 bases fitting TRBD1. The trim removed 5 bases at V and 6 bases at J, leaving 12 bases unmatched. The CDR3 has 14 residues. The germline gives CDR1 DFQATT, CDR2 SNEGSKA (reference sequence). The CDR3 region is CSASRAGGVSEAFF. The CDR3 DNA reads as TGCAGTGCTTCTCGGGCAGGGGGTGTATCTGAAGCTTTCTTT.

The chain uses TRBV4-3 and TRBJ1-3; the match to TRBD1 covers 9 bases. V gave up 4 bases and J gave up 4 bases; unmatched junction bases: 2. Germline-derived CDR1 and CDR2 are LGHNA and YSLEER. The CDR3 runs to 14 residues. CDR3 DNA sequence: TGCGCCAGCAGCCCGGGACAGGGAGGAAACACCATATATTTT. This encodes CASSPGQGGNTIYF.

This chain joins TRBV7-9 and TRBJ2-3; D not resolved. Germline values: CDR1 SEHNR, CDR2 FQNEAQ (reference sequence). The V and J ends lost 8 bases and 2 bases respectively, with 14 bases between them. CDR3 length equals 14 residues. The CDR3 protein is CASLGRDSTDTQYF. CDR3 nucleotides: TGTGCCAGCCTCGGGCGAGACTCCACAGATACGCAGTATTTT.

V usage is TRBV6-2 or TRBV6-3 and J usage is TRBJ1-1, with 7 bases that match TRBD1. The CDR3 totals 16 residues. Looked up from germline, CDR1 is MNHEY and CDR2 is SVGEGT. V shed 4 bases, J shed 3 bases, and the junction held 11 bases outside the gene matches. CDR3 amino acids: CASSWVTGERHTEAFF. CDR3 DNA: TGTGCCAGCAGTTGGGTCACAGGGGAACGGCACACTGAAGCTTTCTTT.

The chain carries TRBV2 and TRBJ1-6, with D maybe TRBD1 (5 bases). V shed 5 bases and J shed 6 bases, with 8 bases lying between them. CDR1 SNHLY and CDR2 FYNNEI come from the germline V gene. This CDR3 is built from 13 residues. CDR3 nucleotides: TGTGCCAGCAGTTGGCAGGGTAATTCACCCCTCCACTTT. This encodes CASSWQGNSPLHF.

The chain recombines TRBV2 with TRBJ1-6, with D perhaps TRBD1 (5 bases). CDR1 is SNHLY and CDR2 is FYNNEI in the germline V gene. The germline V and J ends were trimmed by 3 bases and 9 bases, with 12 bases remaining between them. This CDR3 spans 14 amino acids. CDR3 sequence reads: CASSEARDPSPLHF. In DNA form, the CDR3 reads TGTGCCAGCAGTGAGGCCAGGGACCCTTCACCCCTCCACTTT.

The chain recombines TRBV20-1 with TRBJ2-5; perhaps TRBD2 as D (5 bases). Germline CDR1 reads DFQATT; CDR2 reads SNEGSKA (reference sequence). V was shortened by 1 base and J by 5 bases, with 11 bases between the two germline ends. The CDR3 runs 13 residues. CDR3 sequence reads: CSARVPSLETQYF. The DNA of the CDR3 is TGCAGTGCTAGAGTCCCTAGCCTGGAGACCCAGTACTTC.

V is TRBV28 and J is TRBJ1-2; D is possibly TRBD1 (6 bases). Per the germline V gene, CDR1 is MDHEN and CDR2 is SYDVKM. V dropped 5 bases and J dropped 5 bases, with 21 bases sitting between them. CDR3 length: 16 amino acids. The CDR3 loop reads CASSRGGAYVLYGYTF. The CDR3 region has the DNA TGTGCCAGCAGTCGCGGGGGGGCGTATGTGCTATATGGCTACACCTTC.

This sequence joins TRBV9 and TRBJ2-7, with D possibly TRBD2 on 5 matching bases. Trimming shortened V by 2 bases and J by 7 bases, and 10 bases separated the two germline ends. This CDR3 contains 12 residues. The V gene's germline CDR1 is SGDLS and CDR2 YYNGEE. The CDR3, as DNA: TGTGCCAGCAGCGTCCCCGGCGGGGAGCAGTACTTC. Protein: CASSVPGGEQYF.

In nucleotides, the CDR3 is TGTGCCAGCAGTTCCTCCCGGAAGTACTTC. Its translation is CASSSSRKYF. This sequence joins TRBV28 and TRBJ2-7; D not certain. The CDR3 has 10 residues. Germline V lookup: CDR1 MDHEN, CDR2 SYDVKM. Deletions cut 4 bases from V and 11 bases from J, with 9 bases between.

This rearrangement joins TRBV29-1 to TRBJ1-2, with 7 nucleotides matching TRBD1. Germline V gene sequence: CDR1 SQVTM, CDR2 ANQGSEA. Trimming cost V 1 base and J 5 bases; bases outside gene matches: 4. The CDR3 has 13 amino acids. CDR3 sequence (DNA): TGCAGCGTTGAAGGGGACAGAAGGTATGGCTACACCTTC. Amino acids: CSVEGDRRYGYTF.

The V gene is TRBV7-2, the J gene TRBJ2-7, with D possibly TRBD1 on 6 matching bases. This CDR3 contains 14 residues. Germline V gene lookup returns CDR1 SGHTA and CDR2 FQGNSA. Trimming cost V 3 bases and J 1 base, with 10 bases left between them. This chain's CDR3 is CASSFSQGSYEQYF. CDR3 nucleotides: TGTGCCAGCAGCTTCTCGCAGGGGTCCTACGAGCAGTACTTC.

The chain has TRBV18 and TRBJ1-1; 7 bases map to TRBD1. Germline trimming cut 3 bases from V and 4 bases from J; bases unmatched to any gene: 11. This CDR3 comprises 16 residues. Germline CDR1 and CDR2: KGHSH and LQKENI. The CDR3 loop reads CASSPLDRATSTEAFF. Here the CDR3 DNA reads TGTGCCAGCTCACCTCTAGACAGGGCCACCAGCACTGAAGCTTTCTTT.

The chain combines TRBV7-3 with TRBJ2-3; 7 bases align to TRBD2. The junction had 4 bases not matched to a gene; V was cut back by 5 bases and J by 2 bases. Germline assignment: CDR1 SGHTA and CDR2 FQGTGA. The CDR3 has 14 amino acids. The CDR3 loop is CASSLSGPTDTQYF. The DNA of the CDR3 is TGTGCCAGCAGCCTTAGCGGGCCCACAGATACGCAGTATTTT.

This clonotype was seen a single time. The chain has TRBV29-1 and TRBJ1-1; D is unclear. This CDR3 spans 11 amino acids. CDR1 is SQVTM and CDR2 is ANQGSEA in the germline V gene. Trimming removed 1 base at V and 10 bases at J, with 10 bases between. CDR3 sequence reads: CSVEGGGGAFF. The DNA for the CDR3 is TGCAGCGTTGAAGGGGGTGGCGGAGCTTTCTTT. Using reference TRBV29-1 and TRBJ1-1 for the parts outside the CDR3, the full variable domain is SAVISQKPSRDICQRGTSLTIQCQVDSQVTMMFWYRQQPGQSLTLIATANQGSEATYESGFVIDKFPISRPNLTFSTLTVSNMSPEDSSIYLCSVEGGGGAFFGQGTRLTVV.

This clonotype was found once. The chain joins TRBV3-1 to TRBJ2-7; TRBD1 might be the D (5 bases). Germline assignment: CDR1 LGHDT and CDR2 YNNKEL (reference sequence). The V end lost 0 bases, the J end lost 2 bases, and 11 bases lay between the germline ends. CDR3 size: 15 residues. CDR3 region: CASSQDQGDTYEQYF. The CDR3 DNA sequence: TGTGCCAGCAGCCAAGATCAAGGGGATACCTACGAGCAGTACTTC.

This clonotype was seen a few times. The gene calls are TRBV6-1 and TRBJ2-5, with 7 bases aligning to TRBD1. V gave up 5 bases and J gave up 2 bases; unmatched junction bases: 5. In germline, CDR1 is MNHNS, CDR2 SASEGT. CDR3 length equals 14 residues. The CDR3 sequence is CASSRSTGQETQYF. The CDR3 DNA reads as TGTGCCAGCAGTCGGTCGACAGGGCAAGAGACCCAGTACTTC.

The chain recombines TRBV24-1 with TRBJ1-5; D is unclear. V was clipped by 3 bases and J by 5 bases, with 13 bases between them. This CDR3 is built from 15 residues. Germline CDR1 is KGHDR and CDR2 is SFDVKD. The CDR3 is CATSDGRVRDQPQHF. CDR3 DNA: TGTGCCACCAGTGATGGGAGGGTGCGGGATCAGCCCCAGCATTTT.

This clonotype was seen a single time. The chain recombines TRBV30 with TRBJ2-5; TRBD2 matches 7 bases. Germline-derived CDR1 and CDR2 are GTSNPN and SVGIG (reference sequence). The CDR3 is 13 amino acids. The CDR3 nucleotides read TGTGGGATTCGGGGGGAATTCCAAGAGACCCAGTACTTC. Translation gives CGIRGEFQETQYF. The full variable domain, rest sourced from reference TRBV30 and TRBJ2-5, is SQTIHQWPATLVQPVGSPLSLECTVEGTSNPNLYWYRQAAGRGLQLLFYSVGIGQISSEVPQNLSASRPQDRQFILSSKKLLLSDSGFYLCGIRGEFQETQYFGPGTRLLVL.

Comment on this clonotype: One end of the junction is discordant with germline, which a read error may explain. The chain uses TRBV30 and TRBJ2-1, with 9 bases lining up with TRBD1. The CDR3 runs to 12 residues. CDR1 is GTSNPN and CDR2 is SVGIG in the germline V gene (reference sequence). CDR3 residues: CAWSTTGTGSVF. The CDR3 DNA sequence: TGTGCCTGGAGTACCACCGGGACAGGGTCAGTCTTC.

The genes are TRBV6-5 and TRBJ2-3; 13 bases are a match to TRBD2. The germline CDR1 and CDR2 sequences are MNHEY and SVGAGI. The V and J ends lost 4 bases and 1 base, in that order; junction bases with no gene match: 2. This CDR3 has 16 residues. The DNA for the CDR3 is TGTGCCAGCAGTTGGGGGACTAGCGGGGGCACAGATACGCAGTATTTT. Amino acids: CASSWGTSGGTDTQYF.

The chain couples TRBV27 to TRBJ2-5, with D maybe TRBD2 (5 bases). The germline gives CDR1 MNHEY, CDR2 SMNVEV (reference sequence). The CDR3 length is 12 residues. Trimming left V 6 bases short and J 9 bases short, with 14 bases between. The CDR3 is CASSPDKRAQYF. The CDR3 DNA sequence: TGTGCCAGCAGCCCAGACAAGAGGGCCCAGTACTTC.

The chain couples TRBV25-1 to TRBJ1-6; D gene unclear. Germline CDR1 and CDR2: MGHDK and SYGVNS. The CDR3 is made up of 13 amino acids. The ends were cut back, 1 base at V and 6 bases at J, with 4 bases in the middle. The CDR3 nucleotides read TGTGCCAGCAGTGAATTGGGTAATTCACCCCTCCACTTT. Translated, it gives CASSELGNSPLHF.

This chain connects TRBV9 to TRBJ2-5, with D possibly being TRBD1 (6 bases). Trimming took off 3 bases at V and 1 base at J, with 10 bases between the two ends. Looked up from germline, CDR1 is SGDLS and CDR2 is YYNGEE. The CDR3 loop spans 14 amino acids. This CDR3 is CASSATGLQETQYF. The CDR3 DNA reads as TGTGCCAGCAGCGCCACAGGGCTCCAAGAGACCCAGTACTTC.

The gene calls are TRBV11-2 and TRBJ2-3; D might be TRBD2 (6 bases). V gave up 5 bases and J gave up 0 bases, with 12 bases separating them. Germline V gene data show CDR1 as SGHAT and CDR2 as FQNNGV. The CDR3 runs to 15 residues. The CDR3 sequence: CASSPDYLSTDTQYF. CDR3 DNA sequence: TGTGCCAGCAGCCCGGACTACCTTAGCACAGATACGCAGTATTTT.

This rearrangement joins TRBV5-1 to TRBJ1-1; 7 bases align to TRBD1. Unmatched junction bases numbered 3, after V lost 1 base and J lost 3 bases. Germline assignment: CDR1 SGHRS and CDR2 YFSETQ. This CDR3 spans 14 amino acids. CDR3 sequence reads: CASSLTGVDTEAFF. The CDR3 nucleotides read TGCGCCAGCAGCTTGACAGGGGTGGACACTGAAGCTTTCTTT.